Listed here are 9 T cell receptor beta chains from one sample, sequenced in a study of T cell responses to AZD1222 COVID-19 vaccine. The repertoire was sequenced with immunoSEQ multiplex PCR; TCRdb's copy has only in-frame clones and lacks some. This sample has about 150,000 clones, with approximately 90% found just once. The sample in question was peripheral blood, obtained 28 days after the second AZD1222 dose. The receptors here all came from an adult who received the AZD1222 COVID-19 vaccine.

The gene calls are TRBV12-2 and TRBJ1-2. TRBV12-2 is marked as a pseudogene. This CDR3 spans 13 amino acids. This CDR3 reads CASRKGRVYGYTF. In DNA form, the CDR3 reads TGTGCAAGTCGGAAAGGTCGAGTATATGGCTACACCTTC.

The chain recombines TRBV12-3 or TRBV12-4 with TRBJ1-4; D ambiguous. Trimming took off 1 base at V and 6 bases at J, with 6 bases between the two ends. This CDR3 region has 13 residues. The CDR3 DNA reads as TGTGCCAGCAGTTTAGGACGTTATGAAAAACTGTTTTTT. Encoded protein: CASSLGRYEKLFF.

This clone was recorded a few times. This chain links TRBV12-5 with TRBJ2-7; perhaps TRBD1 as D (5 bases). V was pared by 5 bases and J by 7 bases, with 12 bases between. Germline-derived CDR1 and CDR2 are LGHNT and FRNRAP. This CDR3 region has 12 residues. CDR3 region: CASGRDTGEQYF. The CDR3 nucleotides are TGTGCTAGTGGTAGAGATACAGGAGAGCAGTACTTC. The variable domain in full, completed from reference TRBV12-5 and TRBJ2-7, reads DARVTQTPRHKVTEMGQEVTMRCQPILGHNTVFWYRQTMMQGLELLAYFRNRAPLDDSGMPKDRFSAEMPDATLATLKIQPSEPRDSAVYFCASGRDTGEQYFGPGTRLTVT.

The chain combines TRBV9 with TRBJ2-3, with no clear D. V was clipped by 3 bases and J by 0 bases, with 14 bases between them. The germline CDR1 and CDR2 sequences are SGDLS and YYNGEE. This CDR3 has 16 amino acids. For the CDR3, the DNA is TGTGCCAGCAGCGCAAGACCTACGGCTAGCACAGATACGCAGTATTTT. It yields the protein CASSARPTASTDTQYF.

This sequence joins TRBV7-8 and TRBJ2-5; 7 nucleotides line up with TRBD1. The CDR3 runs 15 residues. V dropped 1 base and J dropped 3; count of bases not matched to a gene: 5. Germline lookup yields CDR1 SGHVS and CDR2 FQNEAQ. CDR3 residues: CASSLGGTAKETQYF. The CDR3 DNA reads TGTGCCAGCAGCTTAGGAGGGACAGCGAAAGAGACCCAGTACTTC.

The V gene is TRBV7-9, the J gene TRBJ1-2; no firm D call. V lost 2 bases to trimming and J lost 14 bases, with 15 bases between them. The CDR3 covers 12 residues. Per the germline V gene, CDR1 is SEHNR and CDR2 is FQNEAQ (reference sequence). CDR3 coding DNA: TGTGCCAGCAGCTTATCCCCGATAGATCTGACCTTC. Amino acid sequence: CASSLSPIDLTF.

The chain recombines TRBV5-1 with TRBJ2-1; tentative D call: TRBD1 (6 bases). Deletions cut 4 bases from V and 6 bases from J, with 23 bases between. Germline V gene sequence: CDR1 SGHRS, CDR2 YFSETQ. The CDR3 loop spans 17 amino acids. In DNA, the CDR3 is TGCGCCAGCAGCACCGGTACCACATGGGGGCCGGGCAATGAGCAGTTCTTC. Translating gives CASSTGTTWGPGNEQFF.

The rearrangement joins TRBV19 to TRBJ2-1; TRBD2 matches 7 bases. The V segment lost 7 bases and the J segment 4 bases; nucleotides outside the gene matches: 7. The CDR3 has 14 residues. The germline CDR1 and CDR2 sequences are LNHDA and SQIVND (reference sequence). This CDR3 reads CASIRGGSYNEQFF. CDR3 DNA: TGTGCCAGTATTCGGGGCGGGAGTTACAATGAGCAGTTCTTC.

The chain carries TRBV7-6 and TRBJ1-1, with 7 bases aligning to TRBD1. V lost 1 base and J lost 5; bases outside the gene matches: 4. Germline lookup yields CDR1 SGHVS and CDR2 FNYEAQ. This CDR3 region has 14 residues. CDR3 loop: CASSLVTGKTEAFF. In nucleotides, the CDR3 is TGTGCCAGCAGCTTAGTGACAGGGAAGACTGAAGCTTTCTTT.